One sample yielded the 30 T cell receptor beta chains listed below, sequenced in a study of monozygotic twins with inflammatory bowel disease. From its re-call of the 5' RACE reads, TCRdb lists each CDR3 protein once, without DNA. The sample's table shows 300,000 to 350,000 distinct CDR3 sequences. Source material: blood. All receptors come from a human donor with ulcerative colitis or Crohn's disease, or a healthy co-twin of an affected twin (not recorded which).

The V and J genes are TRBV6-5 and TRBJ1-6; no DNA is available, so the TRBD1 call from TCRdb remains unchecked. CDR1 and CDR2 (germline): MNHEY, SVGAGI. This CDR3 spans 13 amino acids. CDR3 region: CASSPLGVPPLHF.

The J gene is TRBJ2-2, the V gene TRBV10-3; TCRdb designates TRBD1, a call that cannot be tested without DNA. This CDR3 has 17 residues. CDR1 is ENHRY, CDR2 SYGVKD, per germline. The CDR3 sequence: CAISESPGIWNTGELFF.

The rearrangement uses TRBV11-2 and TRBJ2-1. Germline V gene sequence: CDR1 SGHAT, CDR2 FQNNGV. This CDR3 is 14 amino acids long. CDR3 protein: CASSYPSFTNEQFF.

This chain links TRBV10-3 with TRBJ2-7; TCRdb reports TRBD1, a call that lacks DNA to check it against. CDR3 length: 15 amino acids. Germline loops: CDR1 ENHRY, CDR2 SYGVKD. This chain's CDR3 is CAISESKGPNYEQYF.

The V gene is TRBV5-6, the J gene TRBJ1-2; as DNA is missing, the TRBD1 call by TCRdb cannot be tested. Germline CDR1 reads SGHDT; CDR2 reads YYEEEE. The CDR3 sequence is 15 residues long. CDR3 residues: CASSFEPRHTGGYTF.

This chain connects TRBV5-8 to TRBJ2-3; TCRdb gives TRBD2 as the D gene, but with no DNA this cannot be confirmed. The CDR3 runs to 14 residues. CDR1 is SGHTS, CDR2 YDEGEE, per germline. The CDR3 reads CATSSGRTTDTQYF.

The chain employs TRBV20-1 and TRBJ2-5; the TRBD1 assignment by TCRdb is unverifiable without DNA. Germline assignment: CDR1 DFQATT and CDR2 SNEGSKA (reference sequence). The CDR3 covers 12 residues. CDR3 region: CSASGGQETQYF.

The genes are TRBV5-1 and TRBJ2-3; TCRdb names TRBD1, which stays unverified in the absence of DNA. The CDR3 covers 16 residues. From germline, CDR1 is SGHRS and CDR2 YFSETQ. CDR3 sequence: CASSLGMGPSTDTQYF.

This chain connects TRBV15 to TRBJ2-7; TCRdb proposes TRBD1, but this gene call is untestable without DNA. CDR1 is LNHNV, CDR2 YYDKDF, per germline (reference sequence). This CDR3 is built from 13 residues. The CDR3 sequence: CATSRVGGAEQYF.

The chain has TRBV6-2 or TRBV6-3 and TRBJ2-6; absent DNA, TCRdb's TRBD2 call cannot be checked. Germline V gives CDR1 MNHEY, CDR2 SVGEGT. The CDR3 is made up of 17 amino acids. The CDR3: CASTRALLRDGANVLTF.

The rearrangement links TRBV6-5 to TRBJ2-1; TCRdb indicates TRBD2, and absent DNA this call remains unverified. Germline V CDR1 and CDR2: MNHEY, SVGAGI. The CDR3 covers 11 residues. The CDR3 here is CASSYSGLQFF.

The chain combines TRBV7-3 with TRBJ2-1; TCRdb designates TRBD1, a call that cannot be tested without DNA. CDR3 length: 16 amino acids. Per the germline V gene, CDR1 is SGHTA and CDR2 is FQGTGA. CDR3 in amino acids: CASSLTSRGSTNEQFF.

The V gene is TRBV28, the J gene TRBJ2-1; without DNA, the TCRdb call of TRBD2 cannot be checked. The CDR3 totals 14 residues. Germline-derived CDR1 and CDR2 are MDHEN and SYDVKM. CDR3 sequence reads: CASSFHRSGNEQFF.

The chain links TRBV27 to TRBJ2-3. Germline V gene lookup returns CDR1 MNHEY and CDR2 SMNVEV (reference sequence). CDR3 length equals 11 residues. The CDR3 spells CASTDTDTQYF.

The V call is TRBV3-1, the J call TRBJ2-1; the D call of TRBD2 rests on TCRdb alone, since no DNA is present to check it. The germline gives CDR1 LGHDT, CDR2 YNNKEL (reference sequence). The CDR3 is made up of 17 amino acids. The CDR3 loop is CASSHGIPGLATSEQFF.

The chain uses TRBV30 and TRBJ2-3; TCRdb lists TRBD2, though no DNA is available to test this call. This CDR3 contains 14 residues. In germline, CDR1 is GTSNPN, CDR2 SVGIG (reference sequence). CDR3 loop: CAWRLAGATDTQYF.

This chain connects TRBV5-1 to TRBJ1-1; checking the TCRdb D call of TRBD1 is not possible without DNA. The CDR3 spans 16 residues. Germline V gives CDR1 SGHRS, CDR2 YFSETQ. CDR3 sequence: CASSLTGASGDTEAFF.

The chain joins TRBV20-1 to TRBJ2-7; the TCRdb call, TRBD2, lacks DNA for checking. Germline CDR1 and CDR2: DFQATT and SNEGSKA (reference sequence). The CDR3 runs 16 residues. CDR3: CSARGTSGSESYEQYF.

The chain uses TRBV7-2 and TRBJ2-7; the TCRdb call, TRBD2, lacks DNA for checking. Germline CDR1 SGHTA, CDR2 FQGNSA. The length of the CDR3 is 16 residues. The CDR3 spells CASSLSSSGGNYEQYF.

This chain joins TRBV3-1 and TRBJ1-6. Germline V gene data show CDR1 as LGHDT and CDR2 as YNNKEL (reference sequence). The CDR3 has 13 residues. CDR3 loop: CASRISYNSPLHF.

The chain joins TRBV12-3 or TRBV12-4 to TRBJ2-2; TCRdb lists TRBD1, though no DNA is available to test this call. This CDR3 contains 12 residues. This CDR3 is CAGGHNTGELFF.

The chain uses TRBV2 and TRBJ2-7; TCRdb picks TRBD1, but there is no DNA to check that call. Germline lookup yields CDR1 SNHLY and CDR2 FYNNEI. The CDR3 loop spans 16 amino acids. This CDR3 reads CASSEGLGDPEDEQYF.

The CDR3 here is CASSLDMSTPLSYNSPLHF. The chain uses TRBV11-2 and TRBJ1-6. Germline loops: CDR1 SGHAT, CDR2 FQNNGV. The CDR3 has 19 amino acids.

The chain recombines TRBV9 with TRBJ2-3; TCRdb selects TRBD2, and the lack of DNA leaves this call unchecked. Germline loops: CDR1 SGDLS, CDR2 YYNGEE. This CDR3 spans 13 amino acids. CDR3 loop: CASSVGPADTQYF.

The chain employs TRBV5-4 and TRBJ2-2; TCRdb returns TRBD1, unconfirmable since there is no DNA. The CDR3 is 16 residues long. Germline V gene sequence: CDR1 SGHNT, CDR2 YYREEE (reference sequence). The CDR3 reads CASSKRWTGGTGELFF.

The chain employs TRBV7-2 and TRBJ1-3; the TCRdb call, TRBD1, lacks DNA for checking. The germline V gene encodes CDR1 SGHTA and CDR2 FQGNSA. This CDR3 has 16 residues. This CDR3 reads CASSLIQPTGGNTIYF.

The chain joins TRBV5-1 to TRBJ2-1. Germline V CDR1 and CDR2: SGHRS, YFSETQ. This CDR3 is 15 amino acids long. The CDR3 sequence: CASSLDGNQYNEQFF.

The J gene is TRBJ2-2, the V gene TRBV27. Germline CDR1 is MNHEY and CDR2 is SMNVEV (reference sequence). The CDR3 runs 12 residues. CDR3 region: CASSFFSGELFF.

This sequence joins TRBV12-5 and TRBJ1-1; TCRdb picks TRBD1, but there is no DNA to check that call. This CDR3 has 12 amino acids. Germline V lookup: CDR1 LGHNT, CDR2 FRNRAP. The CDR3 sequence: CASGRQGTEAFF.

CDR3 loop: CASSDTSSIEQYF. The chain is built from TRBV7-9 and TRBJ2-7. Germline V gene lookup returns CDR1 SEHNR and CDR2 FQNEAQ (reference sequence). This CDR3 is built from 13 residues.